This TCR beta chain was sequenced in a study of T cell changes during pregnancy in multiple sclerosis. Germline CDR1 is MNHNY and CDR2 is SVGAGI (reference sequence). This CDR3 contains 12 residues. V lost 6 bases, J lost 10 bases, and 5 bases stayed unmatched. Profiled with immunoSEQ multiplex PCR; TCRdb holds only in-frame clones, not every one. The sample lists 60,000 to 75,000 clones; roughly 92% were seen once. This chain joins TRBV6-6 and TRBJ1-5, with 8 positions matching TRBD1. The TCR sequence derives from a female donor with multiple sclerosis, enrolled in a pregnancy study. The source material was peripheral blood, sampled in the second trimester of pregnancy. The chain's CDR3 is CASSWTGPPQHF. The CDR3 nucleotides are TGTGCCAGCAGCTGGACAGGGCCCCCCCAGCATTTT.